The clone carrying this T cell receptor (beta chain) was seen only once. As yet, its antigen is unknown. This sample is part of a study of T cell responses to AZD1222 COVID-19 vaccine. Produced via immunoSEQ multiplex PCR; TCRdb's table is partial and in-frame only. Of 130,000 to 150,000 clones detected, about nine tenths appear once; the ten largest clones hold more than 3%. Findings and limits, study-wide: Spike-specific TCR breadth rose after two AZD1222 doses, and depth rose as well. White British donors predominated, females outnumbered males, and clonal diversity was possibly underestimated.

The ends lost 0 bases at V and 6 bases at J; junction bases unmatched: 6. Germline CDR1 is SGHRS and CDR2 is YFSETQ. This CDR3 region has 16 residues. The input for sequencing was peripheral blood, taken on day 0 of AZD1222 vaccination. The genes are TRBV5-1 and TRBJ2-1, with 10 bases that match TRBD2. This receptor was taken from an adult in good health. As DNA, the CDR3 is TGCGCCAGCAGCTTGGCCACAGCGGGGGGGGTCAATGAGCAGTTCTTC. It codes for CASSLATAGGVNEQFF.